This TCR beta chain was found in a study of a mutant IDH1 vaccine in newly diagnosed glioma. Study information: Patients came in for eight vaccinations, in weeks 1, 3, 5, 7, 11, 15, 19 and 23. Of treated patients, approximately 60% were men and approximately 40% women, averaging about 40 years.

Profiled with immunoSEQ multiplex PCR; TCRdb holds only in-frame clones, not every one. The sample has about 53,000 clones; approximately 78% are singletons. Details on this clone: Its antigen is unknown.

Trimming removed 4 bases from V and 4 bases from J, with 10 bases in between. The CDR3 runs 13 residues. Germline V gene lookup returns CDR1 LNHDA and CDR2 SQIVND (reference sequence). Indicated time point: week 23, last vaccination. The study gave 300 ug of mutant IDH1 20-mer peptide per vaccine dose, with topical imiquimod. The chain joins TRBV19 to TRBJ1-2, with D unresolved. The source was PBMCs, collected from a glioma patient whose treatment included an IDH1 peptide vaccine. This receptor was identified in a woman aged 40 to 55 with glioma. Some clones in this sample may be carry-over from other donors' samples. Here the CDR3 reads CASSRDGSYGYTF. CDR3 DNA sequence: TGTGCCAGTAGTAGAGATGGGAGCTATGGCTACACCTTC.